This TCR beta chain was profiled in a study of cytomegalovirus exposure and HLA in healthy donors. About the study: An early data release held tens of millions of unique TCRs from HLA-typed donors.

PCR primers comprised 60 Vbeta and 13 Jbeta primers. TCRdb's table, derived via immunoSEQ multiplex PCR, lists solely in-frame clones and lacks some. The sample lists more than 95,000 clones, 79% occurring once. General study findings and limits: Immune exposure information available was restricted to CMV serostatus. The study designated 164 TCR beta chains cytomegalovirus-associated. In a later analysis, compared with equally common non-associated chains, HLA-associated beta chains were more expanded.

The CDR3 runs to 16 residues. In germline, CDR1 is SGHVS, CDR2 FNYEAQ. As concerns this clone: Its specificity is not known. The junction departs from the called germline gene at one end, perhaps through a read error.

Sequencing input: PBMCs. V is TRBV7-6 and J is TRBJ2-6; the D gene is possibly TRBD2 (6 bases). The sequence was collected from a man aged 30-40 years in good health and CMV-seropositive. CDR3 amino acids: CASSGRGAPGANGLTF. CDR3 in DNA: TGTGCCAGCAGCGGGCGGGGCGCCCCTGGGGCCAACGGCCTGACTTTC. The full variable domain, completed using reference TRBV7-6 and TRBJ2-6, is GAGVSQSPRYKVTKRGQDVALRCDPISGHVSLYWYRQALGQGPEFLTYFNYEAQQDKSGLPNDRFSAERPEGSISTLTIQRTEQRDSAMYRCASSGRGAPGANGLTFGAGSRLTVL.